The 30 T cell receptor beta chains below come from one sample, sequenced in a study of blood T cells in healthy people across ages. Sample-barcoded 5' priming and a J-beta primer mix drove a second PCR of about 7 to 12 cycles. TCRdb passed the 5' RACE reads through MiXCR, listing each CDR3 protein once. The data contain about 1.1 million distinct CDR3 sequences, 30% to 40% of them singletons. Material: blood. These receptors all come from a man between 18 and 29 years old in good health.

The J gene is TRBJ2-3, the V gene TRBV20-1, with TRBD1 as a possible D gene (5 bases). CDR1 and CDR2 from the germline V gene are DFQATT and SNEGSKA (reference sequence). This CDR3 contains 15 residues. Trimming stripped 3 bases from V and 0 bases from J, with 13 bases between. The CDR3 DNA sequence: TGCAGTGCTAGGGGGCGGCCCCCTAGCACAGATACGCAGTATTTT. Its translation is CSARGRPPSTDTQYF.

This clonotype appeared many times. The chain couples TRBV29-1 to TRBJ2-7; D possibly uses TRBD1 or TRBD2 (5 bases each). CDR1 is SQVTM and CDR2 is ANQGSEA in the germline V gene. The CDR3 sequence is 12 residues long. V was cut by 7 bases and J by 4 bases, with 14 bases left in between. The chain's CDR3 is CSARDGTYEQYF. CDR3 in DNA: TGCAGCGCCCGGGACGGAACTTACGAGCAGTACTTC.

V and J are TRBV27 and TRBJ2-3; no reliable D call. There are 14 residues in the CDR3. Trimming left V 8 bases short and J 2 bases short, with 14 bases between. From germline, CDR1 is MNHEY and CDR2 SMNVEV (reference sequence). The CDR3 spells CASSPAHDTDTQYF. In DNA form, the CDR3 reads TGTGCCAGCTCCCCGGCCCATGACACAGATACGCAGTATTTT.

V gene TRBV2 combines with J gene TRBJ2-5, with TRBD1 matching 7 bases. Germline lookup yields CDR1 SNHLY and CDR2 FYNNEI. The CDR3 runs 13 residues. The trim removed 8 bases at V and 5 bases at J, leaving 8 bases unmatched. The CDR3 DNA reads TGTGCCAGCGGAAGGGACAGTGAGGAGACCCAGTACTTC. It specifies CASGRDSEETQYF. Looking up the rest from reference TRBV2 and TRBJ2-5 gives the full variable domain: EPEVTQTPSHQVTQMGQEVILRCVPISNHLYFYWYRQILGQKVEFLVSFYNNEISEKSEIFDDQFSVERPDGSNFTLKIRSTKLEDSAMYFCASGRDSEETQYFGPGTRLLVL.

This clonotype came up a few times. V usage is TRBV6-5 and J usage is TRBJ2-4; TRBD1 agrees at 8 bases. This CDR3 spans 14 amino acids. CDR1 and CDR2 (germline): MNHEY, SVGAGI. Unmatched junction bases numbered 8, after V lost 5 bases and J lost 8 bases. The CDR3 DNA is TGTGCCAGCAGTGCTGGACAGGGAGTAGACATTCAGTACTTC. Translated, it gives CASSAGQGVDIQYF.

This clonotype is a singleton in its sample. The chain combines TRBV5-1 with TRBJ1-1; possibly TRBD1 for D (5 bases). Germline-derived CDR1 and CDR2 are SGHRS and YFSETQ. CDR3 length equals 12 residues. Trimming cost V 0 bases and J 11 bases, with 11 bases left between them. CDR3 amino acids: CASSLAGVGAFF. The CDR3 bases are TGCGCCAGCAGCTTGGCGGGGGTGGGGGCTTTCTTT.

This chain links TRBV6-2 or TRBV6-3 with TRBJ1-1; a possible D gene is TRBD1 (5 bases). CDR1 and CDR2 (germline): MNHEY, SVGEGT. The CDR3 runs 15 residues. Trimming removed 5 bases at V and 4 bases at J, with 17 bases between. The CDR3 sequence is CASSPITGLVTEAFF. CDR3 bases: TGTGCCAGCAGTCCGATTACGGGACTAGTCACTGAAGCTTTCTTT.

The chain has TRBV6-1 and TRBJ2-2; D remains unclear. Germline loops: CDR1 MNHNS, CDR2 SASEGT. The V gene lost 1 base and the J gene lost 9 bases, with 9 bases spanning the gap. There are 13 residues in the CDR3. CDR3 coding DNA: TGTGCCAGCAGTGAAGTAAAGGTCCGGGAGCTGTTTTTT. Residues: CASSEVKVRELFF.

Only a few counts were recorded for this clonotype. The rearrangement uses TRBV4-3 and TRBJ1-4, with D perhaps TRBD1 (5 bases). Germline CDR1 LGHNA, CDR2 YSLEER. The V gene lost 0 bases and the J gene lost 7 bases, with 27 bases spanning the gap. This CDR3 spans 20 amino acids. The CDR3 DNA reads TGCGCCAGCAGCCAAGAACTGGTGGGTGCCGGGACGGGAGTAGGTGAAAAACTGTTTTTT. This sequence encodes CASSQELVGAGTGVGEKLFF.

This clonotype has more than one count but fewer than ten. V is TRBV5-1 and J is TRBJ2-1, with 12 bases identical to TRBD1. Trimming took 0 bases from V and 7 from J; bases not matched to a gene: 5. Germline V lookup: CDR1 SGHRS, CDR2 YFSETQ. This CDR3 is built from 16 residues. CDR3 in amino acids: CASSLDGTGGWNEQFF. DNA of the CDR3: TGCGCCAGCAGCTTGGATGGGACAGGGGGCTGGAATGAGCAGTTCTTC.

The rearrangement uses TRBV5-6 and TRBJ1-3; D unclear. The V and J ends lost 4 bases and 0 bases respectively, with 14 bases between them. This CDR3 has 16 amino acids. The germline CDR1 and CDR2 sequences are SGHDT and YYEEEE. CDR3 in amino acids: CASSPFAAPSGNTIYF. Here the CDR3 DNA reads TGTGCCAGCAGCCCGTTCGCAGCTCCCTCTGGAAACACCATATATTTT.

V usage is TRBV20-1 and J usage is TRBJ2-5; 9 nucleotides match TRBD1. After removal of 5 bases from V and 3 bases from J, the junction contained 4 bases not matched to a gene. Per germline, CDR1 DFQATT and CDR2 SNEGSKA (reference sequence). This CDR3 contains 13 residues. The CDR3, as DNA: TGCAGTGCTCCGGGACAGGGTAAAGAGACCCAGTACTTC. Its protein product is CSAPGQGKETQYF.

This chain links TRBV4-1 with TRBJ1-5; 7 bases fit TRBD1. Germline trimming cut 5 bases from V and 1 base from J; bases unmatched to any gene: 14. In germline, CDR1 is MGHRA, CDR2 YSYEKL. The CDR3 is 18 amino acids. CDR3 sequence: CASSLGVSTGVSNQPQHF. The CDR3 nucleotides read TGCGCCAGCAGCTTAGGCGTTTCTACAGGGGTAAGCAATCAGCCCCAGCATTTT.

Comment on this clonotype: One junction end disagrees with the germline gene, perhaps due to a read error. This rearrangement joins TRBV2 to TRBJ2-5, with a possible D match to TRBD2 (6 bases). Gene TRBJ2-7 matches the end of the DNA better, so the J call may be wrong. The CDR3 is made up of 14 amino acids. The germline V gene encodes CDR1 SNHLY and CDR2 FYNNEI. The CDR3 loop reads CVSSEGRISYEQYF. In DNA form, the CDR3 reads TGTGTCAGCAGTGAGGGGAGGATCTCCTACGAGCAGTACTTC.

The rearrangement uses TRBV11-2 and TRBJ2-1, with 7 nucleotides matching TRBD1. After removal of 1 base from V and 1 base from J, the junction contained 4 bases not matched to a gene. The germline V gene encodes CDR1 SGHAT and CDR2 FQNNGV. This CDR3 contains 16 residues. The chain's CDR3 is CASSLGGQVSYNEQFF. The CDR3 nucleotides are TGTGCCAGCAGCTTAGGTGGACAGGTGTCCTACAATGAGCAGTTCTTC.

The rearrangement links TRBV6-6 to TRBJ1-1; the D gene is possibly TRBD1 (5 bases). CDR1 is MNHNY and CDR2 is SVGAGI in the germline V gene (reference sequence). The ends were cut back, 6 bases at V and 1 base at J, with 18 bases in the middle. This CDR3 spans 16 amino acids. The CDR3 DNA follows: TGTGCCAGCAGCCCGAATCGGGACGGACAGAACACTGAAGCTTTCTTT. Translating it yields CASSPNRDGQNTEAFF.

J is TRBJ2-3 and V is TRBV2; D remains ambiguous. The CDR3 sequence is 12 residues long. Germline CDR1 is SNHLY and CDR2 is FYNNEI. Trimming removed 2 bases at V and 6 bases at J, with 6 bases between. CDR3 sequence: CASSELVDTQYF. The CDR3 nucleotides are TGTGCCAGCAGTGAACTCGTGGATACGCAGTATTTT.

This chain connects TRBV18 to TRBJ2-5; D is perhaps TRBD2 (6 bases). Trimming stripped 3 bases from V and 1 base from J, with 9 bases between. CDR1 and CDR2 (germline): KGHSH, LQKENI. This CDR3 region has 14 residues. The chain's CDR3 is CASSPGDFQETQYF. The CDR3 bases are TGTGCCAGCTCACCCGGGGACTTCCAAGAGACCCAGTACTTC.

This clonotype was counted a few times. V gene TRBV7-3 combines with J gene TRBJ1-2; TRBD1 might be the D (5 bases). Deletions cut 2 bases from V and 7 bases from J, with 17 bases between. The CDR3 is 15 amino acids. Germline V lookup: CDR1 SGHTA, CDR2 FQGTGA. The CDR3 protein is CASSLARDGVFGYTF. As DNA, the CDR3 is TGTGCCAGCAGCTTAGCCCGGGACGGAGTTTTTGGCTACACCTTC.

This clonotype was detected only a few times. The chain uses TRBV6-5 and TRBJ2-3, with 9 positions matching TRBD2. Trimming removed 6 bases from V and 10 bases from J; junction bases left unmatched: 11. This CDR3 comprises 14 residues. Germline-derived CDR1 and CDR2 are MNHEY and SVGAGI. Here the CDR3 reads CASSREWRGGSQYF. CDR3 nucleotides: TGTGCCAGCAGCCGCGAGTGGCGGGGGGGTTCGCAGTATTTT.

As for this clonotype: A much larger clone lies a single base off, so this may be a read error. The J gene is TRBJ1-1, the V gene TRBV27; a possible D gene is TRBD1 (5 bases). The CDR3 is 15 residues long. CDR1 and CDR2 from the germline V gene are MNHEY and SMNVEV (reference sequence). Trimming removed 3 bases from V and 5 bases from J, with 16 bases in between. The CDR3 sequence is CASSLAGRGRTEAFF. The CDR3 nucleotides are TGTGCCAGCAGTTTGGCGGGGCGTGGACGGACTGAAGCTTTCTTT.

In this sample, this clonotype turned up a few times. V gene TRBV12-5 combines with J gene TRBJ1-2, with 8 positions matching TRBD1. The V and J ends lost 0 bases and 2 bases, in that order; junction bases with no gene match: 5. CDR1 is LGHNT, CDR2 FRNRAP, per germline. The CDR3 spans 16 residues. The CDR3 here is CASGLVVHRGNYGYTF. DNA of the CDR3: TGTGCTAGTGGTTTGGTAGTTCACAGGGGGAACTATGGCTACACCTTC. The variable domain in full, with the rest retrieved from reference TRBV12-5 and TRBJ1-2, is DARVTQTPRHKVTEMGQEVTMRCQPILGHNTVFWYRQTMMQGLELLAYFRNRAPLDDSGMPKDRFSAEMPDATLATLKIQPSEPRDSAVYFCASGLVVHRGNYGYTFGSGTRLTVV.

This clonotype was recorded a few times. CDR3 sequence (DNA): TGTGCCAGCAGTTTTGCCCGAGATCTGTACGAGCAGTACTTC. This gives the protein CASSFARDLYEQYF. The chain links TRBV27 to TRBJ2-7, with D unresolved. Germline CDR1 MNHEY, CDR2 SMNVEV (reference sequence). The CDR3 totals 14 residues. Trimming took off 3 bases at V and 4 bases at J, with 13 bases between the two ends.

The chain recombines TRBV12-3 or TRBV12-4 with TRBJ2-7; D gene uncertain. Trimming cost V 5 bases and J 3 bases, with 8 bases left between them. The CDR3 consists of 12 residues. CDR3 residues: CASSRTRYEQYF. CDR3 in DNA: TGTGCCAGCAGTCGAACCCGCTACGAGCAGTACTTC.

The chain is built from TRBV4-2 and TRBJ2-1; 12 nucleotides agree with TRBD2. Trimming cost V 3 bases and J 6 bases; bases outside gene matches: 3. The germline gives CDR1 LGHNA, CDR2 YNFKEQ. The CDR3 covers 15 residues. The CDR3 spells CASSHTSGRTNEQFF. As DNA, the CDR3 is TGTGCCAGCAGCCATACTAGCGGGAGGACCAATGAGCAGTTCTTC.

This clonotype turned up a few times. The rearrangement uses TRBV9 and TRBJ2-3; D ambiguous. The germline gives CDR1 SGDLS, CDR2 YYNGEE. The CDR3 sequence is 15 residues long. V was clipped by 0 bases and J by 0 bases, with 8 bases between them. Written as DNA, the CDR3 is TGTGCCAGCAGCGTAGGGGCGACTAGCACAGATACGCAGTATTTT. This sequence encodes CASSVGATSTDTQYF.

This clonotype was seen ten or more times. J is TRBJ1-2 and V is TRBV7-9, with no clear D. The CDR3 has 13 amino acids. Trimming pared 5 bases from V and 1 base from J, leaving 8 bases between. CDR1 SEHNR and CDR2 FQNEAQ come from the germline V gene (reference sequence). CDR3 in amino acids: CASSDQINYGYTF. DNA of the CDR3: TGTGCCAGCAGCGACCAGATTAACTATGGCTACACCTTC.

CDR3 loop: CATSKGDRNNEQYF. The CDR3 DNA follows: TGCGCCACTTCGAAGGGGGACAGGAACAATGAGCAGTACTTC. The V gene is TRBV5-1, the J gene TRBJ2-5, with 8 nucleotides matching TRBD1. The CDR3 totals 14 residues. Germline trimming cut 9 bases from V and 11 bases from J; bases unmatched to any gene: 18. CDR1 is SGHRS and CDR2 is YFSETQ in the germline V gene.

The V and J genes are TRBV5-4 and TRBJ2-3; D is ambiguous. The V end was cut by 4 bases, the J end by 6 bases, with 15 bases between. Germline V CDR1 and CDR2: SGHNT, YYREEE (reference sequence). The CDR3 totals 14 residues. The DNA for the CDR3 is TGTGCCAGCAGCCCAGACGTGGAGCGTGATACGCAGTATTTT. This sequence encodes CASSPDVERDTQYF.

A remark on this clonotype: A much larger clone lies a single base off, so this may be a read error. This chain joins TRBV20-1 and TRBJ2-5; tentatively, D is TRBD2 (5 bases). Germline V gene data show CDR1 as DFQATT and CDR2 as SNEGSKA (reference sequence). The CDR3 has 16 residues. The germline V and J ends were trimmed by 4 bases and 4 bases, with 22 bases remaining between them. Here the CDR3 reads CSAIPSDYIVAETQYF. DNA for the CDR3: TGCAGTGCTATTCCGTCCGACTACATCGTGGCAGAGACCCAGTACTTC.